The T cell receptor beta chain described here comes from a study of T cell responses to AZD1222 COVID-19 vaccine. Overall study results and limits: Vaccination with two AZD1222 doses was followed by a rise in Spike-specific TCR breadth and depth.

Sequenced by immunoSEQ multiplex PCR; TCRdb stores in-frame clones only, minus some. Seen here are hundreds of thousands of clones, 85% to 95% observed once, and the top ten hold less than 0.6%. On this clone: Its cognate antigen is unknown.

The sample here was peripheral blood, taken 28 days after the second AZD1222 dose. This receptor was identified in an adult who received the AZD1222 COVID-19 vaccine.

The CDR3 DNA follows: TGCGCCAGTCGGACCCCAGGGGCCAACGTCCTGACTTTC. It translates to CASRTPGANVLTF. V and J are TRBV5-1 and TRBJ2-6, with D hard to call. The germline CDR1 and CDR2 sequences are SGHRS and YFSETQ. There are 13 residues in the CDR3. The V end was cut by 8 bases, the J end by 4 bases, with 10 bases between.